The 10 T cell receptor beta chains listed next were all sequenced from one sample in a study of T-cell memory formation after mild COVID-19 (dated by TCRdb to the early 2020s). Receptor libraries were prepared by 5' RACE. Data came from an Illumina NovaSeq 6000. In TCRdb, the public reads were trimmed at Q25 with fastp and aligned with MiXCR, with productive beta chains retained. CDR3 protein duplicates are merged, each entry listing the most common genes and DNA. The sample table shows more than 450,000 distinct CDR3 sequences, and about a sixth are seen once. The ten biggest clones cover approximately 12% of the sample. Sequenced material: PBMCs or a T cell subset sorted from them (not recorded which). The source is an adult woman who had mild COVID-19 (a few samples of this study predate the infection). The sample titles of this study are shuffled in the database, so cell type and time point are left out; the donor was told from shared clones.

This clonotype was detected a few times. The chain is built from TRBV9 and TRBJ2-1; TRBD1 aligns across 7 bases. The CDR3 consists of 14 residues. Trimming at V came to 0 bases and at J to 9 bases, leaving 6 bases not matched to a gene. CDR1 and CDR2 (germline): SGDLS, YYNGEE. CDR3 nucleotide sequence: TGTGCCAGCAGCGTAGGACAGGGTAGGGGTGAGCAGTTCTTC. This gives the protein CASSVGQGRGEQFF.

CDR3 in DNA: TGTGCCAGCAGCTGGCCGGGACAGGGAAGCTATGGCTACACCTTC. As protein: CASSWPGQGSYGYTF. V is TRBV25-1 and J is TRBJ1-2; 9 bases align to TRBD1. The germline gives CDR1 MGHDK, CDR2 SYGVNS. There are 15 residues in the CDR3. V lost 6 bases to trimming and J lost 4 bases; unmatched junction nucleotides: 9.

The chain couples TRBV20-1 to TRBJ1-2; D may be TRBD1 (6 bases). Germline CDR1 is DFQATT and CDR2 is SNEGSKA (reference sequence). Between the trimmed V and J ends, which lost 6 bases and 2 bases, there was a span of 13 bases. The CDR3 length is 13 residues. The CDR3 is CSAVHGQNYGYTF. CDR3 in DNA: TGCAGTGCCGTCCATGGACAGAACTATGGCTACACCTTC.

There are many counts of this clonotype. V usage is TRBV3-1 and J usage is TRBJ2-7; weak D call: TRBD2 (5 bases). Trimming stripped 1 base from V and 3 bases from J, with 10 bases between. CDR1 and CDR2 (germline): LGHDT, YNNKEL (reference sequence). The CDR3 is made up of 14 amino acids. The CDR3 DNA reads TGTGCCAGCAGCCAAGGGGTAGCGCGCTACGAGCAGTACTTC. The encoded protein is CASSQGVARYEQYF.

The chain employs TRBV7-9 and TRBJ2-7; 10 bases are a match to TRBD2. V gave up 6 bases and J gave up 4 bases; unmatched junction bases: 12. The CDR3 spans 16 residues. Per the germline V gene, CDR1 is SEHNR and CDR2 is FQNEAQ (reference sequence). CDR3 in amino acids: CASSTLAGERPYEQYF. The DNA for the CDR3 is TGTGCCAGCAGTACCCTAGCGGGGGAGCGACCTTACGAGCAGTACTTC. The full variable domain, with the rest looked up from reference TRBV7-9 and TRBJ2-7, is DTGVSQNPRHKITKRGQNVTFRCDPISEHNRLYWYRQTLGQGPEFLTYFQNEAQLEKSRLLSDRFSAERPKGSFSTLEIQRTEQGDSAMYLCASSTLAGERPYEQYFGPGTRLTVT.

This clonotype was found a few times. A read error may explain this, as a much larger clone is one base away. The chain is built from TRBV4-2 and TRBJ1-1; D gene unclear. Germline V lookup: CDR1 LGHNA, CDR2 YNFKEQ. This CDR3 has 16 amino acids. CDR3: CASSQQARGMNTEDFF. The CDR3 DNA reads as TGTGCCAGCAGCCAACAAGCTCGAGGAATGAACACTGAAGATTTCTTT.

This clonotype was counted a few times. The chain recombines TRBV18 with TRBJ2-5; D assignment may be TRBD1 or TRBD2 (6 bases each). The CDR3 sequence is 16 residues long. Trimming took 0 bases from V and 5 from J, leaving 16 bases between them. Looked up from germline, CDR1 is KGHSH and CDR2 is LQKENI. The CDR3 reads CASSPPEGVGSETQYF. DNA of the CDR3: TGTGCCAGCTCACCACCGGAGGGGGTTGGGTCGGAGACCCAGTACTTC.

The V gene is TRBV20-1, the J gene TRBJ1-1, with unresolved D. V was clipped by 6 bases and J by 0 bases, with 8 bases between them. Germline CDR1 and CDR2: DFQATT and SNEGSKA (reference sequence). This CDR3 is built from 12 residues. CDR3 nucleotides: TGCAGTGCCCCGGGCATGAACACTGAAGCTTTCTTT. It codes for CSAPGMNTEAFF.

This clonotype was detected once. The chain links TRBV30 to TRBJ2-7; TRBD2 agrees at 11 bases. This CDR3 has 22 residues. Trimming took 0 bases from V and 4 from J; bases not matched to a gene: 26. Germline CDR1 GTSNPN, CDR2 SVGIG (reference sequence). The CDR3 region has the DNA TGTGCCTGGAGTGTACGAATAGTTGGCGTGGGGGCCTTAGCGGGAGGGCCGTACGAGCAGTACTTC. Protein: CAWSVRIVGVGALAGGPYEQYF.

V usage is TRBV12-3 or TRBV12-4 and J usage is TRBJ2-3; 9 nucleotides agree with TRBD2. The CDR3 sequence is 18 residues long. V was pared by 5 bases and J by 1 base, with 13 bases of the junction left unmatched. The DNA for the CDR3 is TGTGCCAGCAGTCCGGGGACTAGCTGGAGGATGGGCACAGATACGCAGTATTTT. Protein product: CASSPGTSWRMGTDTQYF.